This entry describes one TCR beta chain. Its specificity is unknown. The sample is drawn from a study of metastatic and nonmetastatic thyroid tumors. Across the study: Across blood and tumor or nodule tissue, repertoires from malignant and benign thyroid patients were compared with one another.

In the original analysis: Built for papillary thyroid cancer, a distant-metastasis classifier drew on CDR3 differences across clinicopathological groups. TCRdb re-analyzed the PCR reads using MiXCR. The V and J calls, along with clone size, are taken from TCRdb and not from the paper's own processing. The table lists more than 4,500 clones, just under 25% of them singletons. Among the patients, none had received any treatment before thyroid surgery. Findings and limits, study-wide: Across blood and tumor, TCR beta diversity in malignant thyroid tumors was reportedly significantly higher than in benign nodules.

Trimming cost V 8 bases and J 4 bases; bases outside gene matches: 12. Looked up from germline, CDR1 is SGHTA and CDR2 is FQGTGA. The CDR3 loop spans 15 amino acids. Sequenced input: adjacent normal tissue. The chain carries TRBV7-3 and TRBJ2-3; 7 positions agree with TRBD2. This sequence originates from a female donor with papillary thyroid cancer or a benign thyroid nodule (not recorded which). Some clones in this sample may be carry-over from other donors' samples. CDR3 nucleotide sequence: TGTGCCAGCTCCAGTGGCGGCGGGAGCGCAGATACGCAGTATTTT. Amino acids: CASSSGGGSADTQYF.